This TCR beta chain was captured in a study of T cells in Graves' hyperthyroidism and ophthalmopathy. The TCR beta CDR3 regions underwent amplification using RNA transcripts as the source. The HTBI primer set served for first-round RT-PCR of the TCR CDR3. TCRdb re-derived calls from the multiplex PCR reads in MiXCR, one entry per CDR3 protein. The sample contains fewer than 450,000 distinct CDR3 sequences, about an eighth of which appear only once. Germline-derived CDR1 and CDR2 are SEHNR and FQNEAQ (reference sequence). V shed 1 base and J shed 7 bases, with 14 bases lying between them. This CDR3 has 14 residues. This clonotype was picked up many times.

The rearrangement joins TRBV7-9 to TRBJ2-7; D possibly corresponds to TRBD1 (5 bases). Sequences were obtained from blood. The TCR originated in a man aged 50 to 59 with Graves' ophthalmopathy. DNA for the CDR3: TGTGCCAGCAGCTTAGGAGGTGGACAAGGAGAGCAGTACTTC. Translation gives CASSLGGGQGEQYF.